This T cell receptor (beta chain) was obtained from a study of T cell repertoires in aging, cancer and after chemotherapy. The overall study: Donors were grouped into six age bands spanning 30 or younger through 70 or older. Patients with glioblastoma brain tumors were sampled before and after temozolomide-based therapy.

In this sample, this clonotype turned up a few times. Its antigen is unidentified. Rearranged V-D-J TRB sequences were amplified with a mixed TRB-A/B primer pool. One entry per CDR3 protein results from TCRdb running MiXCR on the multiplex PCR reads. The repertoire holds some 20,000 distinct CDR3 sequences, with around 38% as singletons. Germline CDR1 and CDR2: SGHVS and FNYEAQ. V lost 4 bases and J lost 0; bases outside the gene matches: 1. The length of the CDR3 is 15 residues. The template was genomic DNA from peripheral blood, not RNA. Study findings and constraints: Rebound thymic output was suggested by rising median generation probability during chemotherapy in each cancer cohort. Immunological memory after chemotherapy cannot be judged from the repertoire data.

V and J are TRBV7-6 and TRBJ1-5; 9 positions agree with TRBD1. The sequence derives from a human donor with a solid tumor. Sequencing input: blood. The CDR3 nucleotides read TGTGCCAGCAGCTGGGGACAGGGTAGCAATCAGCCCCAGCATTTT. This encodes CASSWGQGSNQPQHF. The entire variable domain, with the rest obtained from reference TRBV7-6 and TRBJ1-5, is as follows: GAGVSQSPRYKVTKRGQDVALRCDPISGHVSLYWYRQALGQGPEFLTYFNYEAQQDKSGLPNDRFSAERPEGSISTLTIQRTEQRDSAMYRCASSWGQGSNQPQHFGDGTRLSIL.